The clone carrying this TCR beta chain was picked up many times. Its specificity is not known. This entry comes from a study of identical twins. Each CDR3 protein gets one entry after TCRdb re-called the 5' RACE reads with MiXCR. This sample has 550,000 to 700,000 distinct CDR3 sequences, with 21% found just once. This CDR3 comprises 18 residues. V dropped 4 bases and J dropped 2; count of bases not matched to a gene: 10. General study points: It was out-of-frame TCR alpha sharing in monozygotic twins that models underestimated.

The same data also went into a second study, on T cells expressing NK-cell markers.

The rearrangement links TRBV12-3 or TRBV12-4 to TRBJ2-1; 11 nucleotides match TRBD2. The receptor's source is a woman younger than 30 in good health. The source material was PBMCs. As DNA, the CDR3 is TGTGCCAGCAGTTACCTAACTTTGACTAGCGGGACCTACAATGAGCAGTTCTTC. This gives the protein CASSYLTLTSGTYNEQFF.